The T cell receptor beta chain under discussion was sequenced for a study of CD8 T cells in Susac syndrome. Reverse transcription of about 0.45 to 1 ug RNA was performed with random hexamers. The method of amplification for TCR beta CDR3 was immunoSEQ multiplex PCR, covering 54 Vbeta and 13 Jbeta. TCRdb recomputed calls from the immunoSEQ multiplex PCR reads with MiXCR, one row per CDR3 protein. The table lists roughly 190,000 distinct CDR3 sequences, about 95% of them singletons, with 0.085% to 0.13% in the top ten. The CDR3 sequence is 12 residues long. Germline V gene lookup returns CDR1 GTSNPN and CDR2 SVGIG (reference sequence). V was clipped by 7 bases and J by 2 bases, with 11 bases between them. Overall study results and limits: In its TCR sequencing and HLA analysis, the study acknowledged that the number of individuals was relatively small.

Sequencing of TCR beta was performed on blood CD8+ T cells and on blood CD4+ T cells. This clonotype was seen a handful of times. What it binds is not known. The TCR originated in a human donor in good health. The genes are TRBV30 and TRBJ1-1; possible D gene TRBD1, 5 bases. Sequenced: CD4+ T cells from PBMCs. The CDR3 DNA reads as TGTGCCTCTTCAAGGGGTAACACTGAAGCTTTCTTT. It yields the protein CASSRGNTEAFF.